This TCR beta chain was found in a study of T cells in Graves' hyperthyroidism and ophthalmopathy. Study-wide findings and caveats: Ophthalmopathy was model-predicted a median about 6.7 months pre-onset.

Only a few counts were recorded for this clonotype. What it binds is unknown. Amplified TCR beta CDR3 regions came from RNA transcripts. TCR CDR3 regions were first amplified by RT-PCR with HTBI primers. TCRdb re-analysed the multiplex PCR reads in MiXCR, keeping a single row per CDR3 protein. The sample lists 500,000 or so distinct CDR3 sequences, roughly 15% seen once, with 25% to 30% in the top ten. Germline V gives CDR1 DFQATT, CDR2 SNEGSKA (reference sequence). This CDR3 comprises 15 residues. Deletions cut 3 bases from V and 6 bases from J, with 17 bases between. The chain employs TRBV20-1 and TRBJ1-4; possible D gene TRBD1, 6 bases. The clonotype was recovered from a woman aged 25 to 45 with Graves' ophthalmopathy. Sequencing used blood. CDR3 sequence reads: CSASGTPDQYEKLFF. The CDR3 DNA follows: TGCAGTGCTAGTGGGACACCGGACCAATATGAAAAACTGTTTTTT.